Listed here are 16 T cell receptor beta chains from one sample, sequenced in a study of cytomegalovirus exposure and HLA in healthy donors. Profiling relied on immunoSEQ multiplex PCR, and the TCRdb table lists in-frame clones only, not all of them. The data hold more than 45,000 clones, with around nine tenths observed a single time. The sample consisted of PBMCs. The source of these receptors is a woman aged 25 to 45 in good health and CMV-seronegative.

In DNA, the CDR3 is TGCGCCAGCAGCCACGAACGACGACCAGGAGGTAGCAATCAGCCCCAGCATTTT. It specifies CASSHERRPGGSNQPQHF. The chain joins TRBV5-1 to TRBJ1-5, with D uncertain. V lost 4 bases and J lost 0, with 20 bases in between. The CDR3 covers 18 residues. The germline V gene has CDR1 SGHRS and CDR2 YFSETQ.

This clone was found a few times. The chain carries TRBV2 and TRBJ2-7, with a weak D call TRBD1 (6 bases). The CDR3 is 13 amino acids. The V and J ends lost 2 bases and 2 bases respectively, with 7 bases between them. The germline gives CDR1 SNHLY, CDR2 FYNNEI. CDR3 sequence (DNA): TGTGCCAGCAGTGAACAGGGGCCCTACGAGCAGTACTTC. Translated: CASSEQGPYEQYF.

The chain combines TRBV28 with TRBJ2-6, with TRBD2 as a possible D gene (5 bases). In germline, CDR1 is MDHEN, CDR2 SYDVKM. The V end lost 3 bases, the J end lost 2 bases, and 8 bases lay between the germline ends. This CDR3 has 15 residues. The CDR3 DNA follows: TGTGCCAGCAGTTTGGTGGGAGCTGGGGCCAACGTCCTGACTTTC. Translation: CASSLVGAGANVLTF. Using reference TRBV28 and TRBJ2-6 for the parts outside the CDR3, the full variable domain is DVKVTQSSRYLVKRTGEKVFLECVQDMDHENMFWYRQDPGLGLRLIYFSYDVKMKEKGDIPEGYSVSREKKERFSLILESASTNQTSMYLCASSLVGAGANVLTFGAGSRLTVL.

This rearrangement joins TRBV9 to TRBJ1-4; the match to TRBD1 covers 8 bases. The CDR3 has 15 amino acids. Germline values: CDR1 SGDLS, CDR2 YYNGEE. The trim removed 1 base at V and 7 bases at J, leaving 6 bases unmatched. The CDR3 loop is CASSVQGASGEKLFF. CDR3 nucleotide sequence: TGTGCCAGCAGCGTACAGGGGGCTTCAGGTGAAAAACTGTTTTTT.

The chain employs TRBV5-6 and TRBJ2-3, with D possibly matching TRBD1 (6 bases). The V gene's germline CDR1 is SGHDT and CDR2 YYEEEE. The CDR3 loop spans 15 amino acids. V was pared by 4 bases and J by 4 bases, with 16 bases between. CDR3 sequence reads: CASSGGGGGADTQYF. The CDR3 DNA sequence: TGTGCCAGCAGCGGAGGTGGGGGCGGTGCAGATACGCAGTATTTT. The full variable domain, its missing parts supplied by reference TRBV5-6 and TRBJ2-3, is DAGVTQSPTHLIKTRGQQVTLRCSPKSGHDTVSWYQQALGQGPQFIFQYYEEEERQRGNFPDRFSGHQFPNYSSELNVNALLLGDSALYLCASSGGGGGADTQYFGPGTRLTVL.

The rearrangement joins TRBV18 to TRBJ2-5; D perhaps matches TRBD1 (6 bases). CDR3 length: 12 residues. Germline V lookup: CDR1 KGHSH, CDR2 LQKENI. V lost 9 bases, J lost 3 bases, and 11 bases lay in between. For the CDR3, the DNA is TGTGCCAGTACCTCAGGGGAAGAGACCCAGTACTTC. It yields the protein CASTSGEETQYF.

The J gene is TRBJ2-1, the V gene TRBV7-2; 9 bases line up with TRBD2. The ends lost 4 bases at V and 6 bases at J; junction bases unmatched: 7. The CDR3 runs to 15 residues. Germline assignment: CDR1 SGHTA and CDR2 FQGNSA. The DNA for the CDR3 is TGTGCCAGCAGCTCTGGACTAGCGATCCGCAATGAGCAGTTCTTC. Translating gives CASSSGLAIRNEQFF.

The chain has TRBV28 and TRBJ2-2; TRBD2 agrees at 9 bases. CDR1 and CDR2 from the germline V gene are MDHEN and SYDVKM. V lost 6 bases and J lost 7; bases outside the gene matches: 3. The CDR3 totals 13 residues. This chain's CDR3 is CASRREGGGELFF. The CDR3 DNA reads TGTGCCAGCAGGCGGGAGGGCGGCGGGGAGCTGTTTTTT. Looking up the rest from reference TRBV28 and TRBJ2-2 gives the full variable domain: DVKVTQSSRYLVKRTGEKVFLECVQDMDHENMFWYRQDPGLGLRLIYFSYDVKMKEKGDIPEGYSVSREKKERFSLILESASTNQTSMYLCASRREGGGELFFGEGSRLTVL.

J is TRBJ2-2 and V is TRBV7-9; 8 bases match TRBD2. Germline V gene lookup returns CDR1 SEHNR and CDR2 FQNEAQ (reference sequence). CDR3 length equals 16 residues. Trimming took 5 bases from V and 6 from J; bases not matched to a gene: 11. The DNA for the CDR3 is TGTGCCAGCAGCCGCAAGCGGGAGATCCCAGCCGGGGAGCTGTTTTTT. Translating it yields CASSRKREIPAGELFF.

The V gene is TRBV4-2, the J gene TRBJ2-7; D remains unclear. Germline CDR1 reads LGHNA; CDR2 reads YNFKEQ. The ends were cut back, 1 base at V and 0 bases at J, with 7 bases in the middle. CDR3 length: 14 residues. The CDR3 coding sequence is TGTGCCAGCAGCCAAGGCGCCAACTCCTACGAGCAGTACTTC. It yields the protein CASSQGANSYEQYF.

The rearrangement joins TRBV25-1 to TRBJ1-1, with 10 positions matching TRBD1. Germline CDR1 reads MGHDK; CDR2 reads SYGVNS. V was pared by 5 bases and J by 7 bases, with 7 bases of the junction left unmatched. This CDR3 has 14 amino acids. The CDR3 spells CASSYRDRGYEAFF. CDR3 in DNA: TGTGCCAGCAGTTATAGGGACAGGGGTTATGAAGCTTTCTTT.

The chain combines TRBV2 with TRBJ2-1; D is perhaps TRBD1 (5 bases). The germline gives CDR1 SNHLY, CDR2 FYNNEI. V was clipped by 1 base and J by 0 bases, with 7 bases between them. The CDR3 contains 15 residues. The chain's CDR3 is CASSEDRTSYNEQFF. The CDR3 DNA is TGTGCCAGCAGTGAAGACAGGACCTCCTACAATGAGCAGTTCTTC. The complete variable domain, with remaining parts taken from reference TRBV2 and TRBJ2-1, reads EPEVTQTPSHQVTQMGQEVILRCVPISNHLYFYWYRQILGQKVEFLVSFYNNEISEKSEIFDDQFSVERPDGSNFTLKIRSTKLEDSAMYFCASSEDRTSYNEQFFGPGTRLTVL.

The chain recombines TRBV7-2 with TRBJ1-1; TRBD1 is a possible D gene (6 bases). The germline V and J ends were trimmed by 3 bases and 9 bases, with 23 bases remaining between them. Germline V lookup: CDR1 SGHTA, CDR2 FQGNSA. The CDR3 is 16 residues long. CDR3 sequence reads: CASSFPVRGKQFQAFF. The CDR3, as DNA: TGTGCCAGCAGCTTTCCAGTGAGGGGGAAACAGTTCCAAGCTTTCTTT.

The chain uses TRBV7-2 and TRBJ1-3, with 9 bases lining up with TRBD1. The germline CDR1 and CDR2 sequences are SGHTA and FQGNSA. Trimming removed 3 bases from V and 4 bases from J; junction bases left unmatched: 10. This CDR3 comprises 17 residues. The CDR3 loop is CASSLTGTGSSGNTIYF. CDR3 DNA sequence: TGTGCCAGCAGCTTGACCGGGACAGGGTCGTCGGGAAACACCATATATTTT. Full variable domain (remainder filled in from reference TRBV7-2 and TRBJ1-3): GAGVSQSPSNKVTEKGKDVELRCDPISGHTALYWYRQSLGQGLEFLIYFQGNSAPDKSGLPSDRFSAERTGGSVSTLTIQRTQQEDSAVYLCASSLTGTGSSGNTIYFGEGSWLTVV.

This clone has only one observation. The J gene is TRBJ2-5, the V gene TRBV5-5; the D gene is possibly TRBD1 (6 bases). V lost 3 bases and J lost 7, with 16 bases in between. This CDR3 is 14 amino acids long. Germline V lookup: CDR1 SGHKS, CDR2 YYEKEE (reference sequence). CDR3 loop: CASSSSTGPGTQYF. The CDR3 region has the DNA TGTGCCAGCAGCTCCTCGACAGGCCCTGGGACCCAGTACTTC.

The CDR3: CASGTGRVLGGYTF. The CDR3 DNA follows: TGCGCCAGCGGAACAGGGAGGGTCTTGGGTGGCTACACCTTC. V usage is TRBV5-1 and J usage is TRBJ1-2; D might be TRBD1 (6 bases). Per germline, CDR1 SGHRS and CDR2 YFSETQ. The CDR3 is 14 amino acids. Trimming removed 7 bases from V and 7 bases from J, with 20 bases in between.